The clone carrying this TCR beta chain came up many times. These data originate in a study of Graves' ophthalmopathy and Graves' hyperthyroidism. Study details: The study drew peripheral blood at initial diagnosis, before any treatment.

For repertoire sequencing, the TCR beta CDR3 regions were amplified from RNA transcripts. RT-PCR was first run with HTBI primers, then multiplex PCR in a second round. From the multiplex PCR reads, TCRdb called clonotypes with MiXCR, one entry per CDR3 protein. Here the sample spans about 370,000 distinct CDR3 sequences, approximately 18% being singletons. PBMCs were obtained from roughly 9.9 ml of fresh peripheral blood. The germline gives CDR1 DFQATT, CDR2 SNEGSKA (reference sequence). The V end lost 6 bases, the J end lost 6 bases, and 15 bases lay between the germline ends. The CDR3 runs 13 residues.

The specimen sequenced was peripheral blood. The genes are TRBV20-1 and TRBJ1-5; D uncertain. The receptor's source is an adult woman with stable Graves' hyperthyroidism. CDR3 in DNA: TGCAGTGCCACAGAGGGAATGAGTCAGCCCCAGCATTTT. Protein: CSATEGMSQPQHF.